The 3 T cell receptor beta chains presented below share a single source sample, sequenced in a study of shared clonotypes between healthy human individuals. This table comes from immunoSEQ multiplex PCR, and its TCRdb copy is limited to in-frame clones, with some not included. The data show 2,500,000 or so clones, over 85% seen once. The specimen sequenced was naive CD4+ T cells sorted from blood. The sample's subset: CD45RA+ positively selected. The receptors were sampled from a man aged 18 to 30 in good health.

This rearrangement joins TRBV7-9 to TRBJ2-7, with 8 bases that match TRBD1. This CDR3 region has 16 residues. Losses at the gene ends were 5 bases for V and 4 bases for J; bases not matched to a gene: 13. The germline gives CDR1 SEHNR, CDR2 FQNEAQ (reference sequence). The CDR3 DNA is TGTGCCAGCAGCGCAACCGGGACAGGTTCCCCTTACGAGCAGTACTTC. It codes for CASSATGTGSPYEQYF.

This chain joins TRBV14 and TRBJ2-5, with a weak D call TRBD1 (6 bases). The germline V gene encodes CDR1 SGHDN and CDR2 FVKESK. The CDR3 has 16 residues. The V and J ends lost 4 bases and 1 base respectively, with 16 bases between them. CDR3 bases: TGTGCCAGCAGCCTGCTCTCCGGGACACCCCAAGAGACCCAGTACTTC. Protein product: CASSLLSGTPQETQYF.

This rearrangement joins TRBV30 to TRBJ2-2; either TRBD1 or TRBD2 may fit D (5 bases each). Germline CDR1 reads GTSNPN; CDR2 reads SVGIG (reference sequence). This CDR3 spans 13 amino acids. Trimming removed 0 bases from V and 7 bases from J, with 9 bases in between. CDR3 in amino acids: CAWSVGTHGELFF. CDR3 nucleotides: TGTGCCTGGAGTGTGGGGACGCACGGGGAGCTGTTTTTT.